One TCR beta chain is described in this entry. The antigen it recognizes is unknown. Per-nucleotide qualities are absent, and no much larger clonotype sits a single base away. The sample comes from a study of CD8 T cells in Susac syndrome (dated by TCRdb to 2018 to 2020). For the study in its entirety: Of the Susac syndrome patients who were sequenced, more than five had clinically active disease and eight were in clinical remission. At the time of blood withdrawal, Susac syndrome patients were either therapy-naive, taking corticosteroids (with some also receiving IVIg), or on IVIg alone. Repertoire sequencing was used to test whether CD8+ T cell activation and differentiation in Susac syndrome was antigen driven.

High-throughput TCR beta sequencing profiled peripheral blood CD8+ and CD4+ T cells from healthy donors, Susac syndrome patients and multiple sclerosis patients. Susac syndrome patients met recently defined diagnostic criteria for definite or probable disease. Bulk CD8+ and CD4+ T cells were purified by magnetic negative isolation, while CD8+ TEMRA cells were enriched using FACS. Blood was collected in EDTA tubes and processed within 24 hours, with PBMCs isolated through density gradient centrifugation. PBMCs intended for TCR sequencing were cryopreserved in liquid nitrogen and were subsequently thawed in a 37 degrees C water bath. The sorted or isolated CD4+, CD8+ and CD8+ TEMRA cells reached a purity of at least 90%. The paper's findings and limits, for the study overall: The study acknowledged that relatively few individuals were included in the TCR sequencing and HLA analysis. In the CD4+ T cell repertoire of Susac syndrome patients, clonal expansion was not detected.

RNA was extracted using the RNeasy kit, and roughly 0.45 to 1 microgram was reverse transcribed with random hexamers. The immunoSEQ multiplex PCR assay, covering 54 Vbeta and 13 Jbeta segments, was used to amplify TCR beta CDR3 regions. To correct PCR amplification bias, a synthetic template baseline was used for both primer optimization and computational correction. For the original study's pipeline: Reads were annotated to V, D and J genes per IMGT and analyzed with immunoSEQ Analyzer, keeping only productive sequences. To calculate clonality, Shannon entropy was normalized by log2 of the number of productive unique sequences and then subtracted from one. For each patient and control, public and private clones were evaluated within the 100 most prevalent clones. Susac-specific clones were defined as absent from healthy and MS cohorts, around 980 published viral clones and other ImmuneACCESS disease sequences. TCRdb cleaned the public reads at Q25 with fastp, built clones with MiXCR and kept in-frame beta chains. Rows are combined by CDR3 protein, so each entry shows the most common genes and DNA. The V and J calls shown here were made by TCRdb, not taken from the authors' results. Recorded for this sample are approximately 210,000 distinct CDR3 sequences; about 94% of them occurred a single time. The top ten constitute about 0.14% of the sample.

CDR1 and CDR2, per the germline V gene, are SGHTA and FQGNSA. V is pruned by 8 bases and J by 4 bases, leaving 3 bases of the junction without a gene match. Including cysteine and phenylalanine, the CDR3 has 12 amino acids. The retained sequence is limited to the CDR3, 36 bases, with the frame set at the first base. The chain is assembled from TRBV7-2 and TRBJ2-7; TRBD2 agrees with 9 junctional bases. The receptor comes from a human donor with Susac syndrome. Sequencing was performed on CD4+ T cells from PBMCs. This receptor has the CDR3 CASGLATYEQYF. The DNA reads as follows: TGTGCCAGCGGACTAGCGACTTACGAGCAGTACTTC.